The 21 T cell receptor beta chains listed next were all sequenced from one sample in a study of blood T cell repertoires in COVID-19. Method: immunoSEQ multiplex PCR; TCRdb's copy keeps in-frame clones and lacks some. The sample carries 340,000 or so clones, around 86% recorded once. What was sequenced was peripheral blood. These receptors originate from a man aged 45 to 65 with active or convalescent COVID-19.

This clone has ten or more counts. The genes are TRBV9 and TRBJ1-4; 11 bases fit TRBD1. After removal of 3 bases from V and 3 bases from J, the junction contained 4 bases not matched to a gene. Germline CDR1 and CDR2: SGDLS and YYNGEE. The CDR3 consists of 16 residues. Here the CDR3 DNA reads TGTGCCAGCAGCGCCGAGGACAGGGGGCCTAATGAAAAACTGTTTTTT. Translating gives CASSAEDRGPNEKLFF.

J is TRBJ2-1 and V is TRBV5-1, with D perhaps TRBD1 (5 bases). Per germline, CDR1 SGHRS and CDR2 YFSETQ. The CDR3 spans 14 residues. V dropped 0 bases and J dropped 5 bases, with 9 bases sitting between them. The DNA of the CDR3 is TGCGCCAGCAGCTTGGCAGGGTCTGACAATGAGCAGTTCTTC. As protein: CASSLAGSDNEQFF.

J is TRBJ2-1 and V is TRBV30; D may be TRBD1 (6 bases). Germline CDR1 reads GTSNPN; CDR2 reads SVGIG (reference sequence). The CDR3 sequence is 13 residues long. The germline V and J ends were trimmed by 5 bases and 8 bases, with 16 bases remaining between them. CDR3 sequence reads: CAWGPGVWDEQFF. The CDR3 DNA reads TGTGCCTGGGGACCAGGGGTCTGGGATGAGCAGTTCTTC.

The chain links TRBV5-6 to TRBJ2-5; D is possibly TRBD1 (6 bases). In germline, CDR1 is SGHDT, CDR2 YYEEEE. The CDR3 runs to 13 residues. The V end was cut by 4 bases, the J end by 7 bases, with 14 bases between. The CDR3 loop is CASSPATGGTQYF. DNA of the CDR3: TGTGCCAGCAGCCCTGCGACAGGAGGGACCCAGTACTTC.

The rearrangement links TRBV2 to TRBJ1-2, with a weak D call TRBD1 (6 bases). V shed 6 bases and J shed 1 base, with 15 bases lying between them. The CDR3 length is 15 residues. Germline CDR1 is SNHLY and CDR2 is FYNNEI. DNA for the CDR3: TGTGCCAGCAGACCCGCAGGGGCCCTTAACTATGGCTACACCTTC. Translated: CASRPAGALNYGYTF. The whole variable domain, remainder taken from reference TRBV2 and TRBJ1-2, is EPEVTQTPSHQVTQMGQEVILRCVPISNHLYFYWYRQILGQKVEFLVSFYNNEISEKSEIFDDQFSVERPDGSNFTLKIRSTKLEDSAMYFCASRPAGALNYGYTFGSGTRLTVV.

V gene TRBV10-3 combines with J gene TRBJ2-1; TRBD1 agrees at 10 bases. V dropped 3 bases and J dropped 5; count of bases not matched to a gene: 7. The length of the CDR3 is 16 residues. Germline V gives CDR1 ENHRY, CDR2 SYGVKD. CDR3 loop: CAISDVGQGDDNEQFF. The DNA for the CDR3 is TGTGCCATCAGTGATGTTGGACAGGGGGATGACAATGAGCAGTTCTTC.

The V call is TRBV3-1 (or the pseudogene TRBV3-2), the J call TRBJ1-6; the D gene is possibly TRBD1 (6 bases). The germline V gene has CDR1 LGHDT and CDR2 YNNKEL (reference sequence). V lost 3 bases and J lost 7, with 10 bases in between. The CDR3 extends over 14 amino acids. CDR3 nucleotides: TGTGCCAGCAGCCATCAGGGGAAAAATTCACCCCTCCACTTT. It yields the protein CASSHQGKNSPLHF.

Here the CDR3 DNA reads TGCGCCAGCAGCCAAGGACTGGACAGTAACACCGGGGAGCTGTTTTTT. Translating gives CASSQGLDSNTGELFF. V gene TRBV4-1 combines with J gene TRBJ2-2; tentatively, D is TRBD1 (6 bases). CDR1 MGHRA and CDR2 YSYEKL come from the germline V gene. Between the trimmed V and J ends, which lost 1 base and 2 bases, there was a span of 11 bases. This CDR3 has 16 residues.

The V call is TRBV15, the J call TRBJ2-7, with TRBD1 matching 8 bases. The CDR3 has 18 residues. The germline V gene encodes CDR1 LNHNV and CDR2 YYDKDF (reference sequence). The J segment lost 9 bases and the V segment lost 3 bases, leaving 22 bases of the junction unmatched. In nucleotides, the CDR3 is TGTGCCACCAGCAGCTTGGACAGGGCCTTGTCACCGACCCCCGGGCAGTACTTC. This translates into CATSSLDRALSPTPGQYF.

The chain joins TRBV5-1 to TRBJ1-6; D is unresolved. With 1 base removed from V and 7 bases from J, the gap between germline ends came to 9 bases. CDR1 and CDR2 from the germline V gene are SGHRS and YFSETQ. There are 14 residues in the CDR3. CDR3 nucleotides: TGCGCCAGCAGCTTGAACGGGGAGAATTCACCCCTCCACTTT. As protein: CASSLNGENSPLHF.

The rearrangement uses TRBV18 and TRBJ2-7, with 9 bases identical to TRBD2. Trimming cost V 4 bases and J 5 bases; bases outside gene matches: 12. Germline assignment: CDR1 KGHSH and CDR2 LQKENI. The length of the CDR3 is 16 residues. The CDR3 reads CASSLSIVAGGNEQYF. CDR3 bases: TGTGCCAGCTCACTATCAATTGTGGCGGGGGGGAACGAGCAGTACTTC.

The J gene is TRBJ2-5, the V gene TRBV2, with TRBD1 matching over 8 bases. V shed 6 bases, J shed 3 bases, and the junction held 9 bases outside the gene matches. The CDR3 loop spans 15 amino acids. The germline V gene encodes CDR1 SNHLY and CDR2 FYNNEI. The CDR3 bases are TGTGCCAGCAGCGACAGGGGAACGGGGGAAGAGACCCAGTACTTC. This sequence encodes CASSDRGTGEETQYF.

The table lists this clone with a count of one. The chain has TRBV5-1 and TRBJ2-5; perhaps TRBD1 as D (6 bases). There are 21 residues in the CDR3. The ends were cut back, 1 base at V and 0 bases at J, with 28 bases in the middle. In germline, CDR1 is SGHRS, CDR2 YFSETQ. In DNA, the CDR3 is TGCGCCAGCAGCTTGAAGGGGGTCAGGGGTTCCTCGGGGTTCTACCAAGAGACCCAGTACTTC. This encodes CASSLKGVRGSSGFYQETQYF.

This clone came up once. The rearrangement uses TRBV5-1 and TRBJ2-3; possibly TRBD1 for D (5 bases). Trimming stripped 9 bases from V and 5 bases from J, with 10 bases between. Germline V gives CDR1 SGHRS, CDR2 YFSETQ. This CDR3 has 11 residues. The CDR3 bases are TGCGCCACCCAGGGTATAGATACGCAGTATTTT. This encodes CATQGIDTQYF.

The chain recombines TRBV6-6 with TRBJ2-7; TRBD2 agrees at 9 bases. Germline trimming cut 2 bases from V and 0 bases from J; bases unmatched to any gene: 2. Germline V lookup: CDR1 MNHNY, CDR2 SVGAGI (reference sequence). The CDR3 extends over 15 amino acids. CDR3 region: CASSYQRGASYEQYF. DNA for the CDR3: TGTGCCAGCAGTTACCAGCGGGGGGCCTCCTACGAGCAGTACTTC.

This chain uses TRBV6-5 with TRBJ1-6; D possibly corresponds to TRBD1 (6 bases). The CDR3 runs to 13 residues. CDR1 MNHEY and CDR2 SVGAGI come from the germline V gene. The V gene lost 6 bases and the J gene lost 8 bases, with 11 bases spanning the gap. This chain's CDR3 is CASSSGGHSPLHF. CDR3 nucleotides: TGTGCCAGCAGCTCCGGGGGGCATTCACCCCTCCACTTT.

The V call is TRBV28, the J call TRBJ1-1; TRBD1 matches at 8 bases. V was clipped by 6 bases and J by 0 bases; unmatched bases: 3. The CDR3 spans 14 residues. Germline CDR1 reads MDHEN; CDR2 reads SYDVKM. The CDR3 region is CASRRQGLNTEAFF. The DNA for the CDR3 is TGTGCCAGCAGACGACAGGGGTTGAACACTGAAGCTTTCTTT.

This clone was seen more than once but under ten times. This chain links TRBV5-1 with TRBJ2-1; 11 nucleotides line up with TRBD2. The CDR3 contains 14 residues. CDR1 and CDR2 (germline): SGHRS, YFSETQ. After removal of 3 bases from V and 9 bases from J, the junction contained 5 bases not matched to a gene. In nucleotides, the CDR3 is TGCGCCAGCAGCTCGACTAGCGGGGCGGCTGAGCAGTTCTTC. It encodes CASSSTSGAAEQFF.

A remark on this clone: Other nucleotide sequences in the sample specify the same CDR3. CDR3 coding DNA: TGTGCCAGCAGTTACTCTGGACAGGGATATGGCTACACCTTC. Its protein is CASSYSGQGYGYTF. The chain employs TRBV6-5 and TRBJ1-2, with 8 positions matching TRBD1. The CDR3 extends over 14 amino acids. Germline loops: CDR1 MNHEY, CDR2 SVGAGI. Losses at the gene ends were 0 bases for V and 5 bases for J; bases not matched to a gene: 2.

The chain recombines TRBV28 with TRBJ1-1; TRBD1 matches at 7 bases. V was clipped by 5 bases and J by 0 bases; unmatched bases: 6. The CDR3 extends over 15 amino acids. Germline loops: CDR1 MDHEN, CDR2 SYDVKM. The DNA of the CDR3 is TGTGCCAGCAGTCCCATGGACAGGTTGAACACTGAAGCTTTCTTT. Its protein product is CASSPMDRLNTEAFF.

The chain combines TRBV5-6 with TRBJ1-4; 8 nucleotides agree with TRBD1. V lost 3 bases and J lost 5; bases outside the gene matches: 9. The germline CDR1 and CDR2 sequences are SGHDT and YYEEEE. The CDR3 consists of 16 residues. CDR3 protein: CASSYNWDRMNEKLFF. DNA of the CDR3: TGTGCCAGCAGCTACAACTGGGACAGGATGAATGAAAAACTGTTTTTT. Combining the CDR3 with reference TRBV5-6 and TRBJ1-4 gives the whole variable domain DAGVTQSPTHLIKTRGQQVTLRCSPKSGHDTVSWYQQALGQGPQFIFQYYEEEERQRGNFPDRFSGHQFPNYSSELNVNALLLGDSALYLCASSYNWDRMNEKLFFGSGTQLSVL.